Listed here are 17 T cell receptor beta chains from one sample, sequenced in a study of low-dose radiotherapy and immunotherapy resistance in tumors (dated 2022 in TCRdb). First-strand cDNA was synthesized using Superscript III and a set of TRAV- and TRBV-specific primers, so that both TCRalpha and TCRbeta chains were covered. TCRs were amplified for 20 to 25 PCR cycles with Phusion, using a constant-region primer paired with the adapter attached to the V primers. The public reads were reanalyzed by TCRdb: fastp trimming at Q25, MiXCR alignment, in-frame beta chains only. Here each entry gathers all rows of one CDR3 protein and keeps the most common genes and DNA. For this sample the table gives around 18,000 distinct CDR3 sequences, of which around 74% were detected only once. Of the sample, about 10% is held by the ten largest clones. The receptors derive from a human donor with advanced metastatic prostate, ovarian, gallbladder or colorectal cancer (not recorded which). This table probably holds off-target reads from a library built for another chain.

The DNA of the CDR3 is TGCAGCGTTGGAGGAAAAACGGGCTCCTACGAGCAGTACTTC. Its translation: CSVGGKTGSYEQYF. The V and J genes are TRBV29-1 and TRBJ2-7; D remains ambiguous. This CDR3 spans 14 amino acids. V lost 4 bases and J 0 bases, leaving 13 bases between the germline ends. From germline, CDR1 is SQVTM and CDR2 ANQGSEA.

The rearrangement links TRBV4-2 to TRBJ1-1; the D gene is possibly TRBD1 (5 bases). Germline CDR1 reads LGHNA; CDR2 reads YNFKEQ. The length of the CDR3 is 13 residues. The V and J ends lost 0 bases and 10 bases respectively, with 12 bases between them. This chain's CDR3 is CASSQDRRGVAFF. CDR3 DNA sequence: TGTGCCAGCAGCCAAGATCGAAGAGGGGTAGCTTTCTTT.

The rearrangement joins TRBV6-2 or TRBV6-3 to TRBJ2-2; D is undetermined. The CDR3 consists of 13 residues. The V end lost 6 bases, the J end lost 7 bases, and 12 bases lay between the germline ends. The V gene's germline CDR1 is MNHEY and CDR2 SVGEGT. The DNA of the CDR3 is TGTGCCAGCAGAGAAATGGTGGTCGGGGAGCTGTTTTTT. This translates into CASREMVVGELFF.

This chain joins TRBV20-1 and TRBJ1-5; D is unresolved. CDR1 is DFQATT and CDR2 is SNEGSKA in the germline V gene (reference sequence). Trimming removed 6 bases at V and 4 bases at J, with 7 bases between. The CDR3 is made up of 11 amino acids. The CDR3 region is CSATSNQPQHF. As DNA, the CDR3 is TGCAGTGCGACCTCTAATCAGCCCCAGCATTTT.

This clonotype has a single count. The CDR3 loop reads CASSKLAGGRIYEQYF. The CDR3 region has the DNA TGTGCCAGCAGTAAACTAGCGGGGGGGCGTATATACGAGCAGTACTTC. The chain couples TRBV28 to TRBJ2-7, with TRBD2 matching 13 bases. Losses at the gene ends were 5 bases for V and 4 bases for J; bases not matched to a gene: 8. This CDR3 contains 16 residues. The germline V gene has CDR1 MDHEN and CDR2 SYDVKM.

The V gene is TRBV2, the J gene TRBJ2-3, with 7 bases identical to TRBD2. V lost 3 bases, J lost 2 bases, and 5 bases stayed unmatched. CDR1 is SNHLY and CDR2 is FYNNEI in the germline V gene. The CDR3 is 15 amino acids. Here the CDR3 reads CASSEASGITDTQYF. Here the CDR3 DNA reads TGTGCCAGCAGTGAGGCCAGCGGGATCACAGATACGCAGTATTTT.

Only a few counts were recorded for this clonotype. This chain links TRBV29-1 with TRBJ2-4; the match to TRBD1 covers 9 bases. V lost 7 bases and J lost 1; bases outside the gene matches: 8. Germline V gene sequence: CDR1 SQVTM, CDR2 ANQGSEA. This CDR3 has 15 amino acids. CDR3 DNA: TGCAGCGCCGTAAGACAGGGGGGGGCCAAAAACATTCAGTACTTC. Protein sequence: CSAVRQGGAKNIQYF.

V and J are TRBV18 and TRBJ1-4; 10 positions agree with TRBD1. The CDR3 totals 15 residues. The germline V gene encodes CDR1 KGHSH and CDR2 LQKENI. Trimming at V came to 3 bases and at J to 5 bases, leaving 3 bases not matched to a gene. CDR3 sequence (DNA): TGTGCCAGCTCACCCCGGACAGGGGGGAATGAAAAACTGTTTTTT. It codes for CASSPRTGGNEKLFF.

The rearrangement joins TRBV20-1 to TRBJ1-2; 7 bases align to TRBD1. V gave up 6 bases and J gave up 0 bases; unmatched junction bases: 4. The CDR3 extends over 13 amino acids. Germline CDR1 and CDR2: DFQATT and SNEGSKA (reference sequence). The CDR3 is CSARTGPNYGYTF. CDR3 nucleotide sequence: TGCAGTGCCCGGACAGGCCCTAACTATGGCTACACCTTC.

The chain employs TRBV9 and TRBJ1-6, with 9 bases that match TRBD1. V shed 4 bases and J 9 bases; nucleotides not matched to a gene: 8. This CDR3 is built from 15 residues. CDR1 SGDLS and CDR2 YYNGEE come from the germline V gene. CDR3 sequence (DNA): TGTGCCAGCAGCAAAACGACAGGGGGTTTTTCACCCCTCCACTTT. It encodes CASSKTTGGFSPLHF.

The chain couples TRBV19 to TRBJ1-5; TRBD1 agrees at 7 bases. The CDR3 contains 15 residues. Trimming removed 7 bases from V and 0 bases from J; junction bases left unmatched: 6. Germline V CDR1 and CDR2: LNHDA, SQIVND (reference sequence). The CDR3 loop is CASTPGQYSNQPQHF. The CDR3, as DNA: TGTGCCAGTACCCCGGGACAGTATAGCAATCAGCCCCAGCATTTT. The entire variable domain, with the rest obtained from reference TRBV19 and TRBJ1-5, is as follows: DGGITQSPKYLFRKEGQNVTLSCEQNLNHDAMYWYRQDPGQGLRLIYYSQIVNDFQKGDIAEGYSVSREKKESFPLTVTSAQKNPTAFYLCASTPGQYSNQPQHFGDGTRLSIL.

The chain combines TRBV2 with TRBJ2-2; 13 bases line up with TRBD2. After removal of 2 bases from V and 6 bases from J, the junction contained 9 bases not matched to a gene. Germline V CDR1 and CDR2: SNHLY, FYNNEI. CDR3 size: 18 residues. The CDR3 sequence: CASSEWTSGRFFPGELFF. CDR3 in DNA: TGTGCCAGCAGTGAATGGACTAGCGGGAGATTTTTTCCCGGGGAGCTGTTTTTT.

The chain has TRBV19 and TRBJ2-1; no definite D call. The CDR3 is 14 residues long. Trimming removed 3 bases from V and 7 bases from J, with 13 bases in between. The germline CDR1 and CDR2 sequences are LNHDA and SQIVND (reference sequence). The DNA of the CDR3 is TGTGCCAGTAGTATGAGTGGATTGGAGAATGAGCAGTTCTTC. Its translation: CASSMSGLENEQFF. The complete variable domain, with remaining parts taken from reference TRBV19 and TRBJ2-1, reads DGGITQSPKYLFRKEGQNVTLSCEQNLNHDAMYWYRQDPGQGLRLIYYSQIVNDFQKGDIAEGYSVSREKKESFPLTVTSAQKNPTAFYLCASSMSGLENEQFFGPGTRLTVL.

About this clonotype: One end of the junction varies from germline; a read error may be responsible. The V and J genes are TRBV28 and TRBJ2-1; perhaps D is TRBD1 or TRBD2 (6 bases each). The CDR3 length is 14 residues. Germline CDR1 and CDR2: MDHEN and SYDVKM. This CDR3 reads CASTIGGTPNEHFF. DNA for the CDR3: TGTGCCAGCACCATAGGGGGGACCCCGAATGAGCACTTCTTC.

CDR3 in amino acids: CASSPRTEVGSPLHF. The CDR3, as DNA: TGTGCCAGCAGCCCCCGGACCGAGGTGGGTTCACCCCTCCACTTT. The V gene is TRBV4-2, the J gene TRBJ1-6; D remains ambiguous. Germline CDR1 reads LGHNA; CDR2 reads YNFKEQ. This CDR3 contains 15 residues. With 4 bases removed from V and 9 bases from J, the gap between germline ends came to 16 bases.

CDR3 residues: CASSDYTGVETQYF. CDR3 DNA sequence: TGTGCCAGCAGTGACTATACAGGTGTCGAGACCCAGTACTTC. V usage is TRBV2 and J usage is TRBJ2-5, with a tentative D call TRBD1 (5 bases). In germline, CDR1 is SNHLY, CDR2 FYNNEI. The CDR3 totals 14 residues. V lost 3 bases to trimming and J lost 5 bases, with 13 bases between them. Filled out from reference TRBV2 and TRBJ2-5, the complete variable domain reads EPEVTQTPSHQVTQMGQEVILRCVPISNHLYFYWYRQILGQKVEFLVSFYNNEISEKSEIFDDQFSVERPDGSNFTLKIRSTKLEDSAMYFCASSDYTGVETQYFGPGTRLLVL.

The J gene is TRBJ1-1, the V gene TRBV14; D possibly corresponds to TRBD1 (6 bases). CDR1 SGHDN and CDR2 FVKESK come from the germline V gene. The CDR3 sequence is 16 residues long. Trimming took 0 bases from V and 9 from J, leaving 20 bases between them. CDR3: CASSQDWGRPGAKAFF. CDR3 nucleotides: TGTGCCAGCAGCCAAGATTGGGGGCGTCCGGGGGCCAAAGCTTTCTTT. The whole variable domain, filled in from reference TRBV14 and TRBJ1-1, reads EAGVTQFPSHSVIEKGQTVTLRCDPISGHDNLYWYRRVMGKEIKFLLHFVKESKQDESGMPNNRFLAERTGGTYSTLKVQPAELEDSGVYFCASSQDWGRPGAKAFFGQGTRLTVV.